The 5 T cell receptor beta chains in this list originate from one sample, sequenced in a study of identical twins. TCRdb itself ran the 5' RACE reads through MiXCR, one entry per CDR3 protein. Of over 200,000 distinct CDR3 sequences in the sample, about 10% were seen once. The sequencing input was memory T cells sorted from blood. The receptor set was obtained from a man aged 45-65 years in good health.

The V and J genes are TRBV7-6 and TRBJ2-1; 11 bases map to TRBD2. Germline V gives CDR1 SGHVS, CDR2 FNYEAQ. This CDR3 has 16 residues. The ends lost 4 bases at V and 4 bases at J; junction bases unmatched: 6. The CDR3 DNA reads TGTGCCAGCAGCTCAGAGATAGCGGGAGGGTACAATGAGCAGTTCTTC. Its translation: CASSSEIAGGYNEQFF.

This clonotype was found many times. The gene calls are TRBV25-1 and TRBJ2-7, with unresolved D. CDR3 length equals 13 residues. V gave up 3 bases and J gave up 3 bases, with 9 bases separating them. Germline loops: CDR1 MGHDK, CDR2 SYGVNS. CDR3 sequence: CASSDITGYEQYF. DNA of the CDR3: TGTGCCAGCAGTGACATCACGGGCTACGAGCAGTACTTC.

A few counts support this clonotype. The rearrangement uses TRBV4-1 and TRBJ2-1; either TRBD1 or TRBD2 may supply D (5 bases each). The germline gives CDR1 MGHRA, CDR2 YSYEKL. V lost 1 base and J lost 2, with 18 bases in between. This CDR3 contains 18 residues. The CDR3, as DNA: TGCGCCAGCAGCCAAGTCCCCCGTAGGCAGGGACCCTACAATGAGCAGTTCTTC. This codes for CASSQVPRRQGPYNEQFF.

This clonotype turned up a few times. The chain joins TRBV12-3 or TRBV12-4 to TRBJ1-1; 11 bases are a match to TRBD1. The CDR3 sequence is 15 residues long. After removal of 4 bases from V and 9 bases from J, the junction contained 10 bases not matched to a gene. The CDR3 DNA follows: TGTGCCAGCAGTTCCCAAAGTGGGACAGGGGGGCAAGCTTTCTTT. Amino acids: CASSSQSGTGGQAFF.

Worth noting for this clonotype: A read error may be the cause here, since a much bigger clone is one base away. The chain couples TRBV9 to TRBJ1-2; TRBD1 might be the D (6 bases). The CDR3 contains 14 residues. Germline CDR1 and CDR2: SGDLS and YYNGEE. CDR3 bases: TGTGCCAGCAGCCGACAGGACAGTAACTCTGGCTACACCTTC. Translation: CASSRQDSNSGYTF.